This paragraph reports one T cell receptor beta chain. Authors' data handling: Amplification of reference gene primers was used by the study to estimate nucleated cell counts. The assay was immunoSEQ multiplex PCR, and TCRdb's table has in-frame clones only and misses some. For V, J and clone size, that table is used; D and trimming come from the DNA. The sample includes more than 200,000 clones, 80% to 90% seen only once; the top ten take 4.2%. This record belongs to a study of blood T cell repertoires in COVID-19. Overall study: Researchers got acute and convalescent COVID-19 samples from the United States, Italy and Spain. Sample material is recorded as cDNA or gDNA derived from T cells, B-cell-depleted T cells, or PBMCs.

The TCR sequence derives from a man aged 55 to 70 with acute or convalescent COVID-19. The specimen sequenced was peripheral blood.

The CDR3 DNA is TGTGCCAGCAGCTCGACTGGGACTAGCCGGGGCAATGAGCAGTTCTTC. Translation gives CASSSTGTSRGNEQFF. The chain uses TRBV5-6 and TRBJ2-1; 9 bases map to TRBD2. V trimming: 3 bases; J trimming: 6 bases; junction bases outside the gene matches: 10. The CDR3 has 16 residues. Germline lookup yields CDR1 SGHDT and CDR2 YYEEEE.